This entry lists 10 T cell receptor beta chains sequenced from one sample in a study of T cell repertoires in cytomegalovirus infection. Each CDR3 protein gets one entry after TCRdb re-called the reads with MiXCR. The sample lists 680,000 or so distinct CDR3 sequences, about a third occurring once. The sequenced sample was PBMCs. Every receptor here comes from a human donor in good health (CMV status not recorded). Some clones in this sample may be carry-over from other donors' samples.

Concerning this clonotype: This may come from a read error, since a much larger clone is one base off. The genes are TRBV7-2 and TRBJ2-1; 9 bases align to TRBD2. Looked up from germline, CDR1 is SGHTA and CDR2 is FQGNSA. The CDR3 is made up of 16 amino acids. The J segment lost 4 bases and the V segment lost 8 bases, leaving 12 bases of the junction unmatched. CDR3 sequence: CASGSSLTSGYNEQFF. For the CDR3, the DNA is TGTGCCAGCGGCTCATCATTGACTAGCGGTTACAATGAGCAGTTCTTC.

The chain recombines TRBV20-1 with TRBJ1-1; a weak D match, TRBD1 (6 bases). Germline-derived CDR1 and CDR2 are DFQATT and SNEGSKA (reference sequence). V was pared by 3 bases and J by 0 bases, with 17 bases between. The CDR3 covers 16 residues. The CDR3 sequence: CSASPPGHLVNTEAFF. For the CDR3, the DNA is TGCAGTGCTAGTCCACCGGGACACCTCGTGAACACTGAAGCTTTCTTT.

The chain links TRBV7-6 to TRBJ2-3; TRBD2 matches 11 bases. The CDR3 is made up of 18 amino acids. Germline values: CDR1 SGHVS, CDR2 FNYEAQ. The junction had 13 bases not matched to a gene; V was cut back by 5 bases and J by 3 bases. This CDR3 reads CASSPGPPTSGSTDTQYF. The CDR3 region has the DNA TGTGCCAGCAGCCCCGGCCCCCCCACTAGCGGGAGTACAGATACGCAGTATTTT.

This clonotype was detected ten times or more. This chain connects TRBV6-1 to TRBJ1-4; 8 positions match TRBD1. The ends lost 5 bases at V and 4 bases at J; junction bases unmatched: 3. The length of the CDR3 is 14 residues. Germline V CDR1 and CDR2: MNHNS, SASEGT. The chain's CDR3 is CASSTDRVNEKLFF. The CDR3 DNA follows: TGTGCCAGCAGTACGGACAGGGTTAATGAAAAACTGTTTTTT.

This clonotype was seen more than once but under ten times. This rearrangement joins TRBV12-3 or TRBV12-4 to TRBJ1-5; 7 bases match TRBD1. The CDR3 sequence is 15 residues long. V trimming: 4 bases; J trimming: 4 bases; junction bases outside the gene matches: 7. The CDR3 is CASSYGDRDNQPQHF. The CDR3 coding sequence is TGTGCCAGCAGTTACGGCGACAGGGATAATCAGCCCCAGCATTTT.

The V and J genes are TRBV28 and TRBJ2-1, with TRBD2 matching over 11 bases. Losses at the gene ends were 2 bases for V and 0 bases for J; bases not matched to a gene: 6. This CDR3 has 18 amino acids. The V gene's germline CDR1 is MDHEN and CDR2 SYDVKM. In nucleotides, the CDR3 is TGTGCCAGCAGTTTACAGGCTAGCGGGGGGAGCTCCTACAATGAGCAGTTCTTC. Translating gives CASSLQASGGSSYNEQFF.

This clonotype was counted a few times. The chain combines TRBV12-3 or TRBV12-4 with TRBJ2-2; D is perhaps TRBD1 (7 bases). The CDR3 length is 16 residues. The V end lost 7 bases, the J end lost 1 base, and 16 bases lay between the germline ends. The CDR3 spells CASKAGGGRNTGELFF. In DNA form, the CDR3 reads TGTGCCAGCAAAGCAGGGGGAGGTCGGAACACCGGGGAGCTGTTTTTT.

As concerns this clonotype: The conserved final phenylalanine or tryptophan is absent from the CDR3, which likely points to a read error. The chain recombines TRBV12-3 or TRBV12-4 with TRBJ1-2; tentative D call: TRBD1 (6 bases). The CDR3 is made up of 15 amino acids. V was pared by 2 bases and J by 4 bases, with 14 bases between. CDR3 residues: CASSLSDRNTYGYTL. The CDR3 DNA follows: TGTGCCAGCAGTTTATCTGACAGGAATACCTATGGCTACACCTTA.

The chain combines TRBV11-2 with TRBJ2-1; no clear D gene. CDR3 length: 15 amino acids. In germline, CDR1 is SGHAT, CDR2 FQNNGV. The V and J ends lost 2 bases and 7 bases respectively, with 15 bases between them. The CDR3 protein is CASSLFLGPINEQFF. The CDR3 nucleotides read TGTGCCAGCAGCTTATTTCTGGGCCCGATAAATGAGCAGTTCTTC.

J is TRBJ1-2 and V is TRBV27, with D perhaps TRBD1 (5 bases). The CDR3 spans 15 residues. Trimming removed 3 bases from V and 1 base from J, with 12 bases in between. Germline lookup yields CDR1 MNHEY and CDR2 SMNVEV (reference sequence). The CDR3 DNA follows: TGTGCCAGCAGTTTTAGGGGAGTGAATAACTATGGCTACACCTTC. This sequence encodes CASSFRGVNNYGYTF.